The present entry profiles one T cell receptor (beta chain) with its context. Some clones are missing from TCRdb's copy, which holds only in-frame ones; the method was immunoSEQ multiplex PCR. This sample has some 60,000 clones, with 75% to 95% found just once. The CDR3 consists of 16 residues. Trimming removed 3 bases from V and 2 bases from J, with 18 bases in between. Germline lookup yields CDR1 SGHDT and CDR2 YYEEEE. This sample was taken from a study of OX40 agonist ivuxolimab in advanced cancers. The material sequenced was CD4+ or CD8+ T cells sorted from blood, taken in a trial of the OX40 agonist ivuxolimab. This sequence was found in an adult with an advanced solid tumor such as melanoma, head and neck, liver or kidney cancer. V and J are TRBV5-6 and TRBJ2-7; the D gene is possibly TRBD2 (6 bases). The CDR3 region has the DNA TGTGCCAGCAGCTCCCGGTGGAGGGGAGTCGCCTACGAGCAGTACTTC. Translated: CASSSRWRGVAYEQYF.